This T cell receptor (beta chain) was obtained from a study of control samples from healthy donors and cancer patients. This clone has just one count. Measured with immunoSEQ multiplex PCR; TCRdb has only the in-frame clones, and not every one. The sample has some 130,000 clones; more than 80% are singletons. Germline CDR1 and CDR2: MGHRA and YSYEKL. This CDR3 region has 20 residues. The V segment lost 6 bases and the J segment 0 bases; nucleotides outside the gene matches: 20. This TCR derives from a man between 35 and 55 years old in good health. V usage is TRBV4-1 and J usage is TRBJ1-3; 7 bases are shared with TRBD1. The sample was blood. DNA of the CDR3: TGCGCCAGCAGAGGAAGGGAAGGGACAGCTAAACCCCCCTCTGGAAACACCATATATTTT. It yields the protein CASRGREGTAKPPSGNTIYF.